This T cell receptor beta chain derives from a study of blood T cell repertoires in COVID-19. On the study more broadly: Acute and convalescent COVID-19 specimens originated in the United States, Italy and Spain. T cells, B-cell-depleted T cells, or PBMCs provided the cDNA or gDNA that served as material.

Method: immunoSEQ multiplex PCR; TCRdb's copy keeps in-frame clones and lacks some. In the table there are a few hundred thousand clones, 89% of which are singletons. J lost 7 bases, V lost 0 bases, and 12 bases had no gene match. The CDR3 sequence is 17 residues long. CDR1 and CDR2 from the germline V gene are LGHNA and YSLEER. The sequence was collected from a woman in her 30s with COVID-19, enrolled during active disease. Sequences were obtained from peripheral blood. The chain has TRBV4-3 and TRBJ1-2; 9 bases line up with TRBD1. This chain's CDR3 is CASSQDWATGGHAGYTF. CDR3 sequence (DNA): TGCGCCAGCAGCCAAGATTGGGCGACAGGGGGTCACGCTGGCTACACCTTC.